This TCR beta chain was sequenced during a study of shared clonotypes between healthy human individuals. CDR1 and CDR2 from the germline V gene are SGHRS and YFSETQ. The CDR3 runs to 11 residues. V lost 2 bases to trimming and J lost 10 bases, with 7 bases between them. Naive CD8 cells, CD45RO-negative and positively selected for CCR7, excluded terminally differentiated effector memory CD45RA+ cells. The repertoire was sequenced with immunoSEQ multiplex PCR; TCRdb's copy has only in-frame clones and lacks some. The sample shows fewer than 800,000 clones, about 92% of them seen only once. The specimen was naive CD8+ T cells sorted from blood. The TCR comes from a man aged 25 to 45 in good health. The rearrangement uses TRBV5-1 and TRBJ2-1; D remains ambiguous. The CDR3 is CASSFLAEQFF. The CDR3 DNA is TGCGCCAGCAGCTTTCTTGCGGAGCAGTTCTTC.